One and the same sample provided the 16 T cell receptor beta chains below, sequenced in a study of cytotoxic CD8 clonotypes in ibrutinib-treated CLL (dated by TCRdb to the early 2020s). The sample's time point label, in plain terms: approximately 25 months on ibrutinib. The library was produced with the immunoSEQ multiplex PCR assay. Drawn from immuneACCESS, this table holds only the in-frame rearrangements with V and J called that TCRdb kept. Clones are partly lost; checked studies trace under half to an unresolved V gene and leave the rest unexplained. The sample table contains fewer than 25,000 clones; only one count was recorded for 68% of them. The top ten constitute under 35% of the sample. The specimen comprised PBMCs, sampled after 24 months of ibrutinib treatment. These receptors were obtained from a human donor with chronic lymphocytic leukemia.

The chain uses TRBV2 and TRBJ1-2; D unclear. CDR3 length equals 16 residues. Germline CDR1 reads SNHLY; CDR2 reads FYNNEI. V was pared by 1 base and J by 5 bases, with 17 bases between. The CDR3: CASSEGRVLNGYGYTF. The CDR3 coding sequence is TGTGCCAGCAGTGAAGGGAGGGTCTTAAACGGTTATGGCTACACCTTC.

The chain links TRBV27 to TRBJ2-7; D is ambiguous. Germline assignment: CDR1 MNHEY and CDR2 SMNVEV (reference sequence). V lost 2 bases, J lost 4 bases, and 6 bases lay in between. The CDR3 totals 12 residues. CDR3 in DNA: TGTGCCAGCAGTTTAAAGGGATACGAGCAGTACTTC. This sequence encodes CASSLKGYEQYF.

The chain links TRBV5-1 to TRBJ1-2; possible D gene TRBD1, 6 bases. Trimming removed 1 base at V and 8 bases at J, with 12 bases between. CDR1 is SGHRS, CDR2 YFSETQ, per germline. The CDR3 runs 13 residues. The DNA for the CDR3 is TGCGCCAGCAGCTTGTTAGGGGGTCTCGGCTACACCTTC. This encodes CASSLLGGLGYTF.

The rearrangement joins TRBV10-3 to TRBJ1-2, with D perhaps matching TRBD1 (5 bases). V lost 3 bases and J 7 bases, leaving 18 bases between the germline ends. This CDR3 is built from 15 residues. Germline V lookup: CDR1 ENHRY, CDR2 SYGVKD. The chain's CDR3 is CAISDILKGAGGYTF. CDR3 nucleotides: TGTGCCATCAGTGATATTCTGAAAGGGGCGGGTGGCTACACCTTC.

The chain is built from TRBV5-4 and TRBJ2-3; D may be TRBD1 or TRBD2 (5 bases each). CDR3 length: 14 residues. The V end was cut by 4 bases, the J end by 1 base, with 10 bases between. Germline values: CDR1 SGHNT, CDR2 YYREEE (reference sequence). The CDR3 is CASSRDPGTDTQYF. The CDR3 DNA is TGTGCCAGCAGCCGGGACCCTGGCACAGATACGCAGTATTTT.

The rearrangement joins TRBV18 to TRBJ1-1; TRBD1 aligns across 7 bases. The trim removed 3 bases at V and 5 bases at J, leaving 3 bases unmatched. Germline loops: CDR1 KGHSH, CDR2 LQKENI. The CDR3 is 13 amino acids. As DNA, the CDR3 is TGTGCCAGCTCACCCCAGGGGGGAACTGAAGCTTTCTTT. Protein sequence: CASSPQGGTEAFF.

In its sample, this clone was seen once. This rearrangement joins TRBV5-1 to TRBJ2-7; weak D call: TRBD2 (5 bases). Germline lookup yields CDR1 SGHRS and CDR2 YFSETQ. The CDR3 consists of 15 residues. Trimming pared 7 bases from V and 7 bases from J, leaving 24 bases between. The chain's CDR3 is CASLGRRFRVREQYF. Here the CDR3 DNA reads TGCGCCAGCCTGGGAAGGAGGTTTAGGGTACGAGAGCAGTACTTC. The whole variable domain, filled in from reference TRBV5-1 and TRBJ2-7, reads KAGVTQTPRYLIKTRGQQVTLSCSPISGHRSVSWYQQTPGQGLQFLFEYFSETQRNKGNFPGRFSGRQFSNSRSEMNVSTLELGDSALYLCASLGRRFRVREQYFGPGTRLTVT.

This chain uses TRBV19 with TRBJ2-2; D unclear. The CDR3 has 15 amino acids. V gave up 3 bases and J gave up 6 bases, with 14 bases separating them. Germline CDR1 LNHDA, CDR2 SQIVND (reference sequence). The CDR3 reads CASSIDRIGAGELFF. CDR3 coding DNA: TGTGCCAGTAGTATTGACCGGATCGGTGCCGGGGAGCTGTTTTTT.

J is TRBJ1-1 and V is TRBV2; D remains ambiguous. Per the germline V gene, CDR1 is SNHLY and CDR2 is FYNNEI. The germline V and J ends were trimmed by 3 bases and 11 bases, with 13 bases remaining between them. The CDR3 extends over 12 amino acids. CDR3 nucleotide sequence: TGTGCCAGCAGTGACTATATTCATTTGGCTTTCTTT. It encodes CASSDYIHLAFF.

This chain links TRBV12-5 with TRBJ1-1; possible D gene TRBD1, 5 bases. This CDR3 has 12 amino acids. Germline V gives CDR1 LGHNT, CDR2 FRNRAP. Trimming left V 10 bases short and J 0 bases short, with 9 bases between. For the CDR3, the DNA is TGTGCTACCGGGACCTTGAACACTGAAGCTTTCTTT. This sequence encodes CATGTLNTEAFF. Filled out from reference TRBV12-5 and TRBJ1-1, the complete variable domain reads DARVTQTPRHKVTEMGQEVTMRCQPILGHNTVFWYRQTMMQGLELLAYFRNRAPLDDSGMPKDRFSAEMPDATLATLKIQPSEPRDSAVYFCATGTLNTEAFFGQGTRLTVV.

The CDR3 region has the DNA TGTGCCAGCAGCGCTCTAGCGGGGGGCTTATACAATGAGCAGTTCTTC. This gives the protein CASSALAGGLYNEQFF. The chain carries TRBV9 and TRBJ2-1, with 11 bases aligning to TRBD2. The ends lost 3 bases at V and 4 bases at J; junction bases unmatched: 6. The CDR3 length is 16 residues. CDR1 and CDR2 from the germline V gene are SGDLS and YYNGEE.

This clone showed up just a few times. This rearrangement joins TRBV27 to TRBJ1-5; TRBD1 aligns across 7 bases. CDR1 and CDR2 from the germline V gene are MNHEY and SMNVEV (reference sequence). The CDR3 is 14 residues long. Trimming at V came to 3 bases and at J to 4 bases, leaving 3 bases not matched to a gene. The CDR3 bases are TGTGCCAGCAGTTTCGGCAGGGGGAATCAGCCCCAGCATTTT. It codes for CASSFGRGNQPQHF.

This chain joins TRBV15 and TRBJ1-2; D is undetermined. V dropped 0 bases and J dropped 6 bases, with 26 bases sitting between them. The CDR3 consists of 19 residues. Germline assignment: CDR1 LNHNV and CDR2 YYDKDF (reference sequence). The DNA for the CDR3 is TGTGCCACCAGCAGAGATTATCAGGCCTCGTCATTAATTGTTCATGGCTACACCTTC. This gives the protein CATSRDYQASSLIVHGYTF.

This clone was seen just once. V usage is TRBV14 and J usage is TRBJ2-1; D possibly corresponds to TRBD1 (6 bases). With 4 bases removed from V and 14 bases from J, the gap between germline ends came to 15 bases. The CDR3 totals 12 residues. Germline V gene data show CDR1 as SGHDN and CDR2 as FVKESK. The CDR3 spells CASSRATGREFF. The DNA for the CDR3 is TGTGCCAGCAGCCGAGCCACAGGGCGGGAGTTCTTC.

Worth noting for this clone: This sample also contains other DNA sequences that code for the same CDR3. The gene calls are TRBV29-1 and TRBJ2-1; 8 nucleotides agree with TRBD1. After removal of 6 bases from V and 8 bases from J, the junction contained 12 bases not matched to a gene. This CDR3 comprises 14 residues. From germline, CDR1 is SQVTM and CDR2 ANQGSEA. The CDR3 nucleotides read TGCAGCGTCGTGCGGTGGACAGGGAGCGATGAGCAGTTCTTC. Translation gives CSVVRWTGSDEQFF.

This rearrangement joins TRBV6-1 to TRBJ1-5; D unclear. Trimming cost V 4 bases and J 6 bases, with 1 base left between them. Germline V lookup: CDR1 MNHNS, CDR2 SASEGT. The CDR3 length is 10 residues. CDR3 amino acids: CASSAQPQHF. CDR3 bases: TGTGCCAGCAGTGCTCAGCCCCAGCATTTT.